This TCR beta chain came from a study of graft-versus-host responses after intestinal transplantation. Overall study context: Multivisceral, liver-intestinal, or isolated intestinal transplants were received by the recipients. Anti-thymocyte globulin induction was given to all recipients, followed by tacrolimus and steroids for roughly three years. Whole-study results and caveats: Investigators detected GvH clones in recipient marrow, with some emerging earlier in ileum or blood. Peak levels of circulating GvH clones tracked with early post-transplant HvG declines.

To note about this clone: The antigen remains undetermined.

CDR3 length equals 16 residues. Germline V gene lookup returns CDR1 SGHTA and CDR2 FQGNSA. The ends lost 1 base at V and 7 bases at J; junction bases unmatched: 6. The assay was immunoSEQ multiplex PCR, and TCRdb's table has in-frame clones only and misses some. This sample has roughly 120,000 clones; around nine tenths occur once, and the top ten carry 0.18%. This sequence joins TRBV7-2 and TRBJ1-5; 11 bases are a match to TRBD1. The input for sequencing was unstimulated CD4+ T cells sorted from spleen or lymph node cells, taken before intestinal transplant. This sequence was found in a human donor who received an intestinal transplant. The CDR3 sequence is CASSLEPGQGAQPQHF. The CDR3 bases are TGTGCCAGCAGCTTAGAGCCTGGACAGGGGGCCCAGCCCCAGCATTTT. Using reference TRBV7-2 and TRBJ1-5 for the parts outside the CDR3, the full variable domain is GAGVSQSPSNKVTEKGKDVELRCDPISGHTALYWYRQSLGQGLEFLIYFQGNSAPDKSGLPSDRFSAERTGGSVSTLTIQRTQQEDSAVYLCASSLEPGQGAQPQHFGDGTRLSIL.